This is a list of T cell receptor beta chains from one sample in a study of OX40 agonist ivuxolimab in advanced cancers. Profiled with immunoSEQ multiplex PCR; TCRdb holds only in-frame clones, not every one. The sample lists 15,000 to 20,000 clones; almost 95% were seen once. Specimen: CD4+ or CD8+ T cells sorted from blood, collected in a trial of the OX40 agonist ivuxolimab. These receptors came from an adult with an advanced solid tumor such as melanoma, head and neck, liver or kidney cancer. Each CDR3 is given with its conserved first and last residue. The D gene is left open where the match is weak. The size of a clone is reported for some rows only, either as once, few or many, or as a class for expanded clones.

few	NA	TRBV2	TRBJ1-3	CASRTNSGNTIYF	TGTGCCAGCAGGACTAACTCTGGAAACACCATATATTTT
NA	TRBD2	TRBV28	TRBJ2-3	CASRNLNPSGSPDTQYF	TGTGCCAGCAGGAACCTCAATCCTAGCGGGAGCCCAGATACGCAGTATTTT
NA	NA	TRBV4-2	TRBJ2-7	CASSQAEEVYEQYF	TGTGCCAGCAGCCAAGCTGAGGAGGTTTACGAGCAGTACTTC
NA	NA	TRBV2	TRBJ1-2	CASRAEQWVGYTF	TGTGCCAGCAGGGCCGAACAATGGGTTGGCTACACCTTC
few	NA	TRBV28	TRBJ1-6	CASSLLPGQANSPLHF	TGTGCCAGCAGTTTACTACCGGGACAAGCAAATTCACCCCTCCACTTT
NA	NA	TRBV4-1	TRBJ2-7	CASSQDSPSYEQYF	TGCGCCAGCAGCCAAGATTCTCCTAGCTACGAGCAGTACTTC
NA	NA	TRBV25-1	TRBJ2-5	CASSEFGSLYQETQYF	TGTGCCAGCAGTGAATTCGGCAGTCTATACCAAGAGACCCAGTACTTC
once	NA	TRBV7-9	TRBJ1-2	CASSLDGAYGYTF	TGTGCCAGCAGCTTAGACGGCGCCTATGGCTACACCTTC
NA	NA	TRBV5-4	TRBJ2-3	CASSWGVSGTDTQYF	TGTGCCAGCAGCTGGGGGGTTAGCGGTACAGATACGCAGTATTTT
NA	NA	TRBV7-9	TRBJ1-2	CASSLERQGQGYTF	TGTGCCAGCAGCTTAGAAAGGCAGGGGCAAGGCTACACCTTC
once	NA	TRBV4-1	TRBJ2-5	CASSPSDSWETQYF	TGCGCCAGCAGCCCCTCGGACAGTTGGGAGACCCAGTACTTC